This entry concerns a single T cell receptor beta chain. This sample is drawn from a study of regulatory and conventional T cells in RAG deficiency. The assay was immunoSEQ multiplex PCR, and TCRdb's table has in-frame clones only and misses some. Of tens of thousands of clones listed, about 91% are singletons. The ends were cut back, 1 base at V and 2 bases at J, with 8 bases in the middle. The V gene's germline CDR1 is SGHAT and CDR2 FQNNGV. This CDR3 spans 14 amino acids. These data were likewise used in another study, on regulatory T cells. That report notes: The primer mix had 52 TRBV and 13 TRBJ primers.

This TCR derives from a human donor in good health. The source material was CD8+ T cells sorted from blood. This rearrangement joins TRBV11-2 to TRBJ1-2; tentative D call: TRBD1 (5 bases). Here the CDR3 DNA reads TGTGCCAGCAGCTTAGGGGGCTCGAACTATGGCTACACCTTC. Residues: CASSLGGSNYGYTF.